The 30 T cell receptor beta chains reported below all come from one sample, sequenced in a study of blood T cell repertoires in COVID-19. TCRdb's table, derived via immunoSEQ multiplex PCR, lists solely in-frame clones and lacks some. The top ten clones hold 0.95% to 1.5% of a sample with 95,000 to 150,000 clones, roughly 90% of them seen once. The sequenced sample was peripheral blood. The origin of the receptors is a woman aged 80 or older with acute or convalescent COVID-19.

V and J are TRBV19 and TRBJ1-2; D is undetermined. Germline CDR1 is LNHDA and CDR2 is SQIVND (reference sequence). V was cut by 4 bases and J by 8 bases, with 14 bases left in between. The CDR3 is made up of 13 amino acids. The CDR3 bases are TGTGCCAGTAGTAAACGTTTTCCTAGGGGCTACACCTTC. Translating gives CASSKRFPRGYTF.

The chain is built from TRBV19 and TRBJ1-5, with TRBD1 as a possible D gene (6 bases). CDR3 size: 17 residues. The germline CDR1 and CDR2 sequences are LNHDA and SQIVND (reference sequence). V lost 4 bases and J 0 bases, leaving 16 bases between the germline ends. The CDR3 here is CASSTGIQGYSNQPQHF. CDR3 nucleotides: TGTGCCAGTAGTACCGGAATACAGGGATATAGCAATCAGCCCCAGCATTTT.

This clone is labeled as medium-sized. The gene calls are TRBV5-1 and TRBJ2-7; 11 bases are a match to TRBD2. V gave up 0 bases and J gave up 5 bases; unmatched junction bases: 7. The CDR3 has 16 residues. Germline CDR1 is SGHRS and CDR2 is YFSETQ. CDR3 protein: CASSLGSLAGGHEQYF. The CDR3 nucleotides read TGCGCCAGCAGCTTGGGTTCTCTAGCGGGGGGCCACGAGCAGTACTTC.

This chain uses TRBV11-2 with TRBJ1-4, with 9 bases identical to TRBD1. Germline CDR1 SGHAT, CDR2 FQNNGV. The CDR3 loop spans 17 amino acids. The trim removed 6 bases at V and 0 bases at J, leaving 8 bases unmatched. The CDR3 reads CASRPGQGYSTNEKLFF. For the CDR3, the DNA is TGTGCCAGCAGACCGGGACAGGGTTATTCAACTAATGAAAAACTGTTTTTT.

This chain uses TRBV5-1 with TRBJ2-1, with 7 bases aligning to TRBD1. Germline CDR1 SGHRS, CDR2 YFSETQ. The CDR3 is 14 residues long. V lost 4 bases and J lost 8; bases outside the gene matches: 9. CDR3 region: CASSTLGGVDEQFF. The CDR3 DNA sequence: TGCGCCAGCAGCACCCTAGGGGGCGTCGATGAGCAGTTCTTC.

The V and J genes are TRBV7-9 and TRBJ1-5; 8 bases agree with TRBD1. The V gene's germline CDR1 is SEHNR and CDR2 FQNEAQ (reference sequence). CDR3 length equals 14 residues. Germline trimming cut 1 base from V and 6 bases from J; bases unmatched to any gene: 2. The CDR3 loop reads CASSLETGGQPQHF. The DNA for the CDR3 is TGTGCCAGCAGCTTAGAAACAGGGGGTCAGCCCCAGCATTTT. Full variable domain (outside the CDR3, taken from reference TRBV7-9 and TRBJ1-5): DTGVSQNPRHKITKRGQNVTFRCDPISEHNRLYWYRQTLGQGPEFLTYFQNEAQLEKSRLLSDRFSAERPKGSFSTLEIQRTEQGDSAMYLCASSLETGGQPQHFGDGTRLSIL.

The chain joins TRBV25-1 to TRBJ2-5; 8 nucleotides line up with TRBD2. The germline V gene has CDR1 MGHDK and CDR2 SYGVNS. CDR3 length equals 16 residues. The V and J ends lost 1 base and 4 bases, in that order; junction bases with no gene match: 8. DNA of the CDR3: TGTGCCAGCAGTGAATGGGCCCGGGGGGGCCGAGAGACCCAGTACTTC. This sequence encodes CASSEWARGGRETQYF. The whole variable domain, remainder taken from reference TRBV25-1 and TRBJ2-5, is EADIYQTPRYLVIGTGKKITLECSQTMGHDKMYWYQQDPGMELHLIHYSYGVNSTEKGDLSSESTVSRIRTEHFPLTLESARPSHTSQYLCASSEWARGGRETQYFGPGTRLLVL.

CDR3 residues: CASSLDKNYGYTF. CDR3 in DNA: TGTGCCAGCAGCTTGGACAAGAACTATGGCTACACCTTC. This chain uses TRBV7-2 with TRBJ1-2, with D maybe TRBD1 (5 bases). The CDR3 covers 13 residues. CDR1 and CDR2 from the germline V gene are SGHTA and FQGNSA. V was shortened by 3 bases and J by 2 bases, with 7 bases between the two germline ends.

The chain combines TRBV7-9 with TRBJ1-2; possibly TRBD1 for D (6 bases). Germline values: CDR1 SEHNR, CDR2 FQNEAQ (reference sequence). V lost 1 base to trimming and J lost 7 bases, with 13 bases between them. This CDR3 spans 14 amino acids. The CDR3 region has the DNA TGTGCCAGCAGCTTAGATGCGGGGGCGCGTGGCTACACCTTC. Protein product: CASSLDAGARGYTF.

This clone appeared once. The V gene is TRBV28, the J gene TRBJ2-1; TRBD2 matches at 11 bases. V lost 3 bases and J lost 3; bases outside the gene matches: 4. Germline assignment: CDR1 MDHEN and CDR2 SYDVKM. The CDR3 spans 16 residues. The CDR3 DNA follows: TGTGCCAGCAGTTTGTCGGGGACTAGCGGCTACAATGAGCAGTTCTTC. Its protein product is CASSLSGTSGYNEQFF.

The chain carries TRBV7-2 and TRBJ1-2; tentatively, D is TRBD1 (6 bases). V gave up 3 bases and J gave up 8 bases, with 16 bases separating them. This CDR3 comprises 14 residues. Germline V CDR1 and CDR2: SGHTA, FQGNSA. This chain's CDR3 is CASSLVGGQRGYTF. CDR3 coding DNA: TGTGCCAGCAGCTTGGTTGGGGGACAAAGAGGCTACACCTTC.

The rearrangement uses TRBV10-3 and TRBJ2-7, with 10 bases aligning to TRBD2. V gave up 4 bases and J gave up 2 bases; unmatched junction bases: 2. This CDR3 is built from 14 residues. Per the germline V gene, CDR1 is ENHRY and CDR2 is SYGVKD. Here the CDR3 DNA reads TGTGCCATCAGTGGGACTAGCGGCACCTACGAGCAGTACTTC. This sequence encodes CAISGTSGTYEQYF.

The chain employs TRBV3-1 (or the pseudogene TRBV3-2) and TRBJ2-5; 8 positions agree with TRBD2. V was pared by 4 bases and J by 9 bases, with 16 bases of the junction left unmatched. Germline V gene data show CDR1 as LGHDT and CDR2 as YNNKEL (reference sequence). The CDR3 has 16 residues. CDR3 in DNA: TGTGCCAGCAGCCTCCCCCGGGGGGGGCCGGAGATTGCCCAGTACTTC. It translates to CASSLPRGGPEIAQYF.

In DNA form, the CDR3 reads TGTGCCACCCCAGGGGGTGACTCCTCCCAGCTGACTTTC. It codes for CATPGGDSSQLTF. The J gene is TRBJ2-6, the V gene TRBV21-1; the table's D call, TRBD1, has no DNA check behind it. TRBV21-1 is a recognized pseudogene. The CDR3 is made up of 13 amino acids.

The chain recombines TRBV5-1 with TRBJ2-2; 11 nucleotides agree with TRBD2. Trimming at V came to 0 bases and at J to 4 bases, leaving 2 bases not matched to a gene. Germline CDR1 reads SGHRS; CDR2 reads YFSETQ. This CDR3 contains 16 residues. The CDR3 region has the DNA TGCGCCAGCAGCTTGGTAGGACTAGCGGGCACCGGGGAGCTGTTTTTT. Translating it yields CASSLVGLAGTGELFF.

There are a few counts of this clone. Written as DNA, the CDR3 is TGCAGCGCTCAACAGGGAGGGAATGAAAAACTGTTTTTT. It is translated as CSAQQGGNEKLFF. This chain connects TRBV29-1 to TRBJ1-4, with a weak D call TRBD1 (6 bases). CDR3 length: 13 amino acids. Germline lookup yields CDR1 SQVTM and CDR2 ANQGSEA. The V end lost 7 bases, the J end lost 5 bases, and 14 bases lay between the germline ends.

The chain employs TRBV15 and TRBJ2-1; D not resolved. This CDR3 comprises 12 residues. In germline, CDR1 is LNHNV, CDR2 YYDKDF (reference sequence). V lost 1 base and J 9 bases, leaving 7 bases between the germline ends. The CDR3 protein is CATSRALSEQFF. DNA for the CDR3: TGTGCCACCAGCAGAGCTTTGAGTGAGCAGTTCTTC.

The chain carries TRBV5-1 and TRBJ2-3; 7 bases align to TRBD1. Germline V lookup: CDR1 SGHRS, CDR2 YFSETQ. The CDR3 is made up of 13 amino acids. Losses at the gene ends were 4 bases for V and 4 bases for J; bases not matched to a gene: 3. CDR3 DNA sequence: TGCGCCAGCAGCCACAGGGGCGCAGATACGCAGTATTTT. Its translation: CASSHRGADTQYF. Combining the CDR3 with reference TRBV5-1 and TRBJ2-3 gives the whole variable domain KAGVTQTPRYLIKTRGQQVTLSCSPISGHRSVSWYQQTPGQGLQFLFEYFSETQRNKGNFPGRFSGRQFSNSRSEMNVSTLELGDSALYLCASSHRGADTQYFGPGTRLTVL.

The V call is TRBV28, the J call TRBJ1-1; 10 bases map to TRBD1. Germline V CDR1 and CDR2: MDHEN, SYDVKM. V lost 5 bases to trimming and J lost 4 bases; unmatched junction nucleotides: 4. This CDR3 has 14 residues. Written as DNA, the CDR3 is TGTGCCAGCAGTACCGACAGGGGGCTCACTGAAGCTTTCTTT. Its protein product is CASSTDRGLTEAFF. Variable domain in full (rest from reference TRBV28 and TRBJ1-1): DVKVTQSSRYLVKRTGEKVFLECVQDMDHENMFWYRQDPGLGLRLIYFSYDVKMKEKGDIPEGYSVSREKKERFSLILESASTNQTSMYLCASSTDRGLTEAFFGQGTRLTVV.

The chain recombines TRBV5-1 with TRBJ2-3; 7 bases line up with TRBD2. Germline lookup yields CDR1 SGHRS and CDR2 YFSETQ. The CDR3 covers 16 residues. The J segment lost 2 bases and the V segment lost 4 bases, leaving 10 bases of the junction unmatched. The DNA of the CDR3 is TGCGCCAGCAGCAGGAAGCCGGGGGGTCCCACAGATACGCAGTATTTT. This encodes CASSRKPGGPTDTQYF. The whole variable domain, remainder taken from reference TRBV5-1 and TRBJ2-3, is KAGVTQTPRYLIKTRGQQVTLSCSPISGHRSVSWYQQTPGQGLQFLFEYFSETQRNKGNFPGRFSGRQFSNSRSEMNVSTLELGDSALYLCASSRKPGGPTDTQYFGPGTRLTVL.

This rearrangement joins TRBV11-2 to TRBJ1-4, with D hard to call. This CDR3 is built from 13 residues. The V gene lost 2 bases and the J gene lost 8 bases, with 9 bases spanning the gap. Germline lookup yields CDR1 SGHAT and CDR2 FQNNGV. The CDR3 DNA reads as TGTGCCAGCAGCTTAACAACGAAGGAAAAACTGTTTTTT. Translation: CASSLTTKEKLFF.

V usage is TRBV4-2 and J usage is TRBJ1-4, with TRBD1 matching over 8 bases. Germline V gene sequence: CDR1 LGHNA, CDR2 YNFKEQ. With V trimmed by 5 bases and J by 3 bases, 8 bases remained unmatched. The CDR3 consists of 16 residues. Here the CDR3 DNA reads TGTGCCAGCAGCTTCGGACAGGGCTACCCTAATGAAAAACTGTTTTTT. Translated: CASSFGQGYPNEKLFF.

The chain employs TRBV29-1 and TRBJ1-5; no firm D call. The germline gives CDR1 SQVTM, CDR2 ANQGSEA. Trimming removed 4 bases from V and 1 base from J, with 17 bases in between. The CDR3 is made up of 16 amino acids. Here the CDR3 reads CSVAEQEGSSNQPQHF. The CDR3 DNA reads as TGCAGCGTTGCTGAGCAGGAGGGTAGCAGCAATCAGCCCCAGCATTTT.

The chain carries TRBV7-3 and TRBJ2-1; TRBD1 agrees at 9 bases. V lost 2 bases and J lost 7; bases outside the gene matches: 3. This CDR3 is 14 amino acids long. Germline CDR1 and CDR2: SGHTA and FQGTGA. The chain's CDR3 is CASSLGDRANEQFF. The CDR3 DNA reads TGTGCCAGCAGCTTAGGGGACAGGGCAAATGAGCAGTTCTTC.

The rearrangement links TRBV29-1 to TRBJ2-1, with TRBD2 matching 11 bases. V lost 4 bases and J lost 8; bases outside the gene matches: 4. CDR1 SQVTM and CDR2 ANQGSEA come from the germline V gene. The length of the CDR3 is 13 residues. CDR3 in DNA: TGCAGCGTTGGACTAGCGGGAATTGATGAGCAGTTCTTC. Translating gives CSVGLAGIDEQFF.

This clone was observed a single time. CDR3 bases: TGTGCCAGCAAAAGAACCTCCCTCAAAAGCGGTGAGCAGTTCTTC. This gives the protein CASKRTSLKSGEQFF. The chain combines TRBV28 with TRBJ2-1; D is possibly TRBD2 (5 bases). V lost 7 bases to trimming and J lost 9 bases, with 22 bases between them. CDR3 length equals 15 residues. CDR1 is MDHEN and CDR2 is SYDVKM in the germline V gene.

This chain connects TRBV9 to TRBJ1-2; the D gene is possibly TRBD1 (5 bases). This CDR3 has 14 residues. V was cut by 0 bases and J by 3 bases, with 9 bases left in between. CDR1 and CDR2 (germline): SGDLS, YYNGEE. CDR3 residues: CASSVETVDYGYTF. In DNA, the CDR3 is TGTGCCAGCAGCGTAGAGACAGTCGACTATGGCTACACCTTC.

The gene calls are TRBV5-1 and TRBJ2-4, with 9 bases matching TRBD1. CDR3 length equals 15 residues. V lost 5 bases, J lost 2 bases, and 5 bases stayed unmatched. CDR1 and CDR2 from the germline V gene are SGHRS and YFSETQ. CDR3 amino acids: CASSTGGNSKNIQYF. For the CDR3, the DNA is TGCGCCAGCAGTACAGGGGGCAATTCCAAAAACATTCAGTACTTC.

The chain employs TRBV19 and TRBJ1-2, with D unresolved. CDR1 is LNHDA and CDR2 is SQIVND in the germline V gene (reference sequence). There are 14 residues in the CDR3. The V end was cut by 5 bases, the J end by 8 bases, with 18 bases between. This CDR3 is CASSLRALTLGYTF. DNA for the CDR3: TGTGCCAGTAGTTTGAGGGCTTTAACGCTCGGCTACACCTTC.

DNA of the CDR3: TGTGCCAGCGGAGCGGGAGGAGGGTACAATGAGCAGTTCTTC. This translates into CASGAGGGYNEQFF. This chain links TRBV10-3 with TRBJ2-1, with 9 bases aligning to TRBD2. This CDR3 region has 14 residues. Germline loops: CDR1 ENHRY, CDR2 SYGVKD. Germline trimming cut 10 bases from V and 4 bases from J; bases unmatched to any gene: 8.